The clone carrying this T cell receptor beta chain was detected only once. The sample belongs to a study of blood T cell repertoires in COVID-19. Study background: Some COVID-19 samples were acute and others convalescent; all came from the United States, Italy and Spain. From T cells, B-cell-depleted T cells, or PBMCs came the material, which was cDNA or gDNA.

Authors' analysis steps: Estimation of nucleated cell counts relied on the amplification of reference gene primers. Generated by immunoSEQ multiplex PCR, the TCRdb table keeps only in-frame clones and is missing some. The V and J calls and clone size are taken from that table; D and trimming were inferred from the DNA. The sample records around 65,000 clones, more than 75% being singletons. V shed 4 bases, J shed 9 bases, and the junction held 10 bases outside the gene matches. Germline V gene lookup returns CDR1 SGHDN and CDR2 FVKESK. The CDR3 covers 14 residues. This receptor was taken from a human donor in a cohort sampled during active COVID-19. The chain combines TRBV14 with TRBJ2-5; TRBD1 matches at 8 bases. Specimen: peripheral blood. CDR3 sequence (DNA): TGTGCCAGCAGCCCACGGACAGGGATTATGGCCCAGTACTTC. Its protein is CASSPRTGIMAQYF.